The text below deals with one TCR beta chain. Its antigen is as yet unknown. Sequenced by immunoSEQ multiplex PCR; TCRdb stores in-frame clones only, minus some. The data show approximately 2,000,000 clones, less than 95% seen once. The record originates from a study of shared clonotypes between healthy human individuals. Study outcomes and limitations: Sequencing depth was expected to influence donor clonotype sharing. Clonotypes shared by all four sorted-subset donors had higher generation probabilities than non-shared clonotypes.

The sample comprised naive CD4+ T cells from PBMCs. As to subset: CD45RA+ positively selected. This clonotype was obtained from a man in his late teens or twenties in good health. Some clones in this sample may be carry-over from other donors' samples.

As DNA, the CDR3 is TGTGCCAGCAGCCCGACAGCCATGGCCCTCCACTTT. It translates to CASSPTAMALHF. The chain links TRBV7-9 to TRBJ1-6, with D possibly being TRBD1 (5 bases). The CDR3 is made up of 12 amino acids. From germline, CDR1 is SEHNR and CDR2 FQNEAQ (reference sequence). With 5 bases removed from V and 14 bases from J, the gap between germline ends came to 13 bases.